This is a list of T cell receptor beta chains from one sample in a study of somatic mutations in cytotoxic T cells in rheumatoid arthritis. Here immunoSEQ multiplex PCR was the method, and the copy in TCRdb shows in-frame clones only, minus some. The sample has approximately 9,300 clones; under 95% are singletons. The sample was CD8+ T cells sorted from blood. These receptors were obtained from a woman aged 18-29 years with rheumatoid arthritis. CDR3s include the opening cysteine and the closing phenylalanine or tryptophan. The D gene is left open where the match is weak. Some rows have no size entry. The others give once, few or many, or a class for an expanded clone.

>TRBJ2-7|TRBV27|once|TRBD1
TGTGCCAGCAGACACACACAGGGGGACGAGCAGTACTTC
CASRHTQGDEQYF
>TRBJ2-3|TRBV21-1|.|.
TGTGCCAGCAGCAGTACATGCCTAGGAGCGGGGGGGCGGGGCACAGATACGCAGTATTTT
CASSSTCLGAGGRGTDTQYF
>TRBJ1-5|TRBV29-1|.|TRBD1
TGCAGCGCAATGACAGGGGATAGCAATCAGCCCCAGCATTTT
CSAMTGDSNQPQHF
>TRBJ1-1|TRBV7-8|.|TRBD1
TGTGCCAGCAGCCCCCCGACAGGGCGAACTGAAGCTTTCTTT
CASSPPTGRTEAFF
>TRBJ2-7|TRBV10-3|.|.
TGTGCCTCGCAATCAGGGCTCTCCCAGTACTTC
CASQSGLSQYF
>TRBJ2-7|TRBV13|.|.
TGTGCCAGCAGCCCACAGCTGCCCATCCACGAGCAGTACTTC
CASSPQLPIHEQYF
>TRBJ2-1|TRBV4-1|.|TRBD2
TGCGCCAGCAGCCAAGATTTAACTAGCGGGAGGAATGAGCAGTTCTTC
CASSQDLTSGRNEQFF
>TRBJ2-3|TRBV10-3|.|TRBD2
TGTGCCATCAGTGAAAGGCGGGGGGGCTCAGATACGCAGTATTTT
CAISERRGGSDTQYF
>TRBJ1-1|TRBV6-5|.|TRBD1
TGTGCCAGCAGTTACTACCACAGGGGTTTGGACACTGAAGCTTTCTTT
CASSYYHRGLDTEAFF
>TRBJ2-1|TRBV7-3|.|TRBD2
TGTGCCAGCAGCCCTTACGACAGCGGGGAAGAGCAGTTCTTC
CASSPYDSGEEQFF
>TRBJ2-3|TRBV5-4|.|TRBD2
TGTGCCAGCAGCTTCCCGCGGGAGTTCGCAGATACGCAGTATTTT
CASSFPREFADTQYF
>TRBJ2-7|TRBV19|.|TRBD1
TGTGCCAGTAGTCCGGGGACAGGGGCCTACGAGCAGTACTTC
CASSPGTGAYEQYF
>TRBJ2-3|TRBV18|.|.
TGTGCCAGCTCACCACCGGCAAGGAGAGGTGAGACAGATACGCAGTATTTT
CASSPPARRGETDTQYF
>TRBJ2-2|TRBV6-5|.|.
TGTGCCAGCAGTTGGGACACCTTCGCGAACACCGGGGAGCTGTTTTTT
CASSWDTFANTGELFF
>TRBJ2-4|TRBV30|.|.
TGTGCCTGGAGTGTGGGGCAGGGCATGGACATTCAGTACTTC
CAWSVGQGMDIQYF
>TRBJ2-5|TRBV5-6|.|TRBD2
TGTGCCAGCAGCTGGGGAGGGGATGAGACCCAGTACTTC
CASSWGGDETQYF
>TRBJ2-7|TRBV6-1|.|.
TGTGCCAGCAGTGAAGATCCCCTGTGGTCGGAGGCCTACGAGCAGTACTTC
CASSEDPLWSEAYEQYF
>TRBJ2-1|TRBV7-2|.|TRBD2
TGTGCCAGCAGCTTAGTTCGGGGGGGTAGTATCTACAATGAGCAGTTCTTC
CASSLVRGGSIYNEQFF
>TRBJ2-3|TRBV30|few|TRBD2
TGTGCCTGGAGTGGGACTAGCGGGGCAGATACGCAGTATTTT
CAWSGTSGADTQYF
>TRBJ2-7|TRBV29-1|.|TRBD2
TGCAGCGTTGTGAGCGGGGCTCTGTACTTC
CSVVSGALYF
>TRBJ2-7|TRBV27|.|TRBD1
TGTGCCAGCAGCCCCGGGACAGCCGGCTACGAGCAGTACTTC
CASSPGTAGYEQYF
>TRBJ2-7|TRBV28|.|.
TGTGCCAGCAGACTGCCAGGGACCTACGAGCAGTACTTC
CASRLPGTYEQYF